The TCR beta chain under discussion was sequenced for a study of identical twins. Trimming left V 2 bases short and J 3 bases short, with 20 bases between. There are 17 residues in the CDR3. All donors were healthy, and all were Caucasian. This clonotype has a count of ten or more. A universal primer site came from template switching; cDNA carried unique molecular identifiers. From the 5' RACE reads, TCRdb called clonotypes with MiXCR, one entry per CDR3 protein. This table has 550,000 to 700,000 distinct CDR3 sequences, approximately 10% appearing once. These data also formed part of another study, on yellow fever vaccine responses in identical twins.

This chain links TRBV12-3 or TRBV12-4 with TRBJ2-7, with D unresolved. This sequence was found in a woman between 18 and 29 years old in good health. The sequenced sample consisted of PBMCs. The chain's CDR3 is CASSLFRATYAVYEQYF. The CDR3, as DNA: TGTGCCAGCAGTTTATTTAGGGCTACATACGCCGTCTACGAGCAGTACTTC.